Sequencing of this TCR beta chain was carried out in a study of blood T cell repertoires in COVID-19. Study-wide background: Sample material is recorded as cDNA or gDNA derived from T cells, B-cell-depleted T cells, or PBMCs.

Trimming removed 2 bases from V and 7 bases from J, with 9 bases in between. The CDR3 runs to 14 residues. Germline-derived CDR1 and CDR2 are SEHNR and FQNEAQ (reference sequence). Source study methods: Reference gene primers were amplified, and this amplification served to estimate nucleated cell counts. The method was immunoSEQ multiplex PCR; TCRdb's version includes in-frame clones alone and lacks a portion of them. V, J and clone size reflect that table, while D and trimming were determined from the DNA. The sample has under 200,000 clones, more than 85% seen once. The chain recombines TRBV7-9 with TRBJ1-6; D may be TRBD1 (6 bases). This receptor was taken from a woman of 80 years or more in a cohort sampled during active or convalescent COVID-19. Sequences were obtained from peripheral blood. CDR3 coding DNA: TGTGCCAGCAGCTTAACAGGGTTAAATTCACCCCTCCACTTT. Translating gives CASSLTGLNSPLHF.